Below are 14 T cell receptor beta chains sequenced from a single sample in a study of radiotherapy plus CTLA-4 blockade in lung cancer. Clones were read by immunoSEQ multiplex PCR, and TCRdb kept only the in-frame ones, dropping some. The data contain 80,000 to 95,000 clones, 80% to 85% of them singletons. This sample comprised peripheral blood, obtained from a patient treated with radiotherapy plus ipilimumab. The source is a human donor with non-small cell lung cancer who had stable disease on radiotherapy plus ipilimumab.

The chain carries TRBV11-3 and TRBJ2-3; weak D call: TRBD1 (6 bases). Trimming left V 5 bases short and J 1 base short, with 16 bases between. Germline V gene data show CDR1 as SGHNT and CDR2 as YENEEA. The CDR3 runs to 16 residues. DNA of the CDR3: TGTGCCAGCAGCCGCGGTAGGGGGTCGGGCACAGATACGCAGTATTTT. Protein product: CASSRGRGSGTDTQYF.

The rearrangement links TRBV7-2 to TRBJ2-5, with a tentative D call TRBD1 (6 bases). The CDR3 spans 16 residues. Trimming took 1 base from V and 2 from J, leaving 14 bases between them. Germline V gene data show CDR1 as SGHTA and CDR2 as FQGNSA. CDR3 sequence: CASSLGTGQQQETQYF. The CDR3 DNA follows: TGTGCCAGCAGCTTAGGGACCGGACAGCAGCAAGAGACCCAGTACTTC. The whole variable domain, filled in from reference TRBV7-2 and TRBJ2-5, reads GAGVSQSPSNKVTEKGKDVELRCDPISGHTALYWYRQSLGQGLEFLIYFQGNSAPDKSGLPSDRFSAERTGGSVSTLTIQRTQQEDSAVYLCASSLGTGQQQETQYFGPGTRLLVL.

V usage is TRBV5-1 and J usage is TRBJ2-3; D is perhaps TRBD2 (6 bases). V shed 3 bases and J shed 1 base, with 6 bases lying between them. The CDR3 spans 13 residues. Germline CDR1 and CDR2: SGHRS and YFSETQ. This CDR3 reads CASSSGGTDTQYF. Written as DNA, the CDR3 is TGCGCCAGCAGCTCGGGGGGCACAGATACGCAGTATTTT.

The rearrangement joins TRBV19 to TRBJ1-6; no reliable D call. This CDR3 contains 13 residues. The V gene's germline CDR1 is LNHDA and CDR2 SQIVND (reference sequence). V lost 6 bases to trimming and J lost 7 bases, with 10 bases between them. CDR3 protein: CASRVQLNSPLHF. The CDR3 DNA sequence: TGTGCCAGTAGGGTTCAGTTGAATTCACCCCTCCACTTT.

V is TRBV27 and J is TRBJ2-1, with D uncertain. V lost 10 bases, J lost 3 bases, and 16 bases lay in between. The CDR3 covers 14 residues. Germline V gives CDR1 MNHEY, CDR2 SMNVEV (reference sequence). The CDR3 is CATKKPGVYNEQFF. The CDR3 DNA is TGTGCCACCAAGAAGCCGGGTGTCTACAATGAGCAGTTCTTC.

V usage is TRBV2 and J usage is TRBJ2-7, with TRBD1 matching 8 bases. In germline, CDR1 is SNHLY, CDR2 FYNNEI. The CDR3 covers 14 residues. Trimming cost V 3 bases and J 4 bases; bases outside gene matches: 5. The CDR3 protein is CASSERTGSYEQYF. CDR3 DNA: TGTGCCAGCAGTGAGCGGACAGGGTCTTACGAGCAGTACTTC.

This rearrangement joins TRBV5-6 to TRBJ2-5, with unresolved D. The CDR3 is 12 residues long. Deletions cut 7 bases from V and 7 bases from J, with 14 bases between. Looked up from germline, CDR1 is SGHDT and CDR2 is YYEEEE. The CDR3 DNA sequence: TGTGCCAGCGCCCCGATTGGGCGGACCCAGTACTTC. This codes for CASAPIGRTQYF.

The rearrangement joins TRBV6-1 to TRBJ2-7; 7 bases align to TRBD1. The CDR3 covers 16 residues. J lost 3 bases, V lost 2 bases, and 10 bases had no gene match. Germline CDR1 is MNHNS and CDR2 is SASEGT. The CDR3 nucleotides read TGTGCCAGCAGTGAACCGACAGACAGGGTCAGCTACGAGCAGTACTTC. It yields the protein CASSEPTDRVSYEQYF.

The V and J genes are TRBV7-7 and TRBJ1-5; a possible D gene is TRBD1 (5 bases). The CDR3 is 18 amino acids. Germline V CDR1 and CDR2: SSHAT, FNYEAQ (reference sequence). Trimming removed 1 base from V and 5 bases from J, with 21 bases in between. In DNA form, the CDR3 reads TGTGCCAGCAGCTTAGATCCTTCCGGAACAGGACTTTATCAGCCCCAGCATTTT. The encoded protein is CASSLDPSGTGLYQPQHF.

The chain employs TRBV7-9 and TRBJ2-5; tentative D call: TRBD2 (5 bases). The length of the CDR3 is 15 residues. Germline values: CDR1 SEHNR, CDR2 FQNEAQ (reference sequence). V was clipped by 5 bases and J by 5 bases, with 18 bases between them. In DNA form, the CDR3 reads TGTGCCAGCAGCCCCACCGAGGGTTTATCGGAGACCCAGTACTTC. Translating it yields CASSPTEGLSETQYF. The full variable domain, with the rest looked up from reference TRBV7-9 and TRBJ2-5, is DTGVSQNPRHKITKRGQNVTFRCDPISEHNRLYWYRQTLGQGPEFLTYFQNEAQLEKSRLLSDRFSAERPKGSFSTLEIQRTEQGDSAMYLCASSPTEGLSETQYFGPGTRLLVL.

V and J are TRBV28 and TRBJ2-7; D possibly matches TRBD1 or TRBD2 (5 bases each). Trimming left V 5 bases short and J 5 bases short, with 13 bases between. Germline CDR1 and CDR2: MDHEN and SYDVKM. The CDR3 loop spans 13 amino acids. The CDR3 protein is CASSLGPSDEQYF. CDR3 sequence (DNA): TGTGCCAGCAGTCTGGGACCGTCCGACGAGCAGTACTTC.

The J gene is TRBJ2-7, the V gene TRBV11-1; 7 nucleotides line up with TRBD1. The V segment lost 1 base and the J segment 0 bases; nucleotides outside the gene matches: 3. From germline, CDR1 is SGHAT and CDR2 FQDESV (reference sequence). The CDR3 is 15 residues long. The CDR3 DNA is TGTGCCAGCAGCTTAGAACAGGGGTCCTCCTACGAGCAGTACTTC. Its protein product is CASSLEQGSSYEQYF. Full variable domain (missing parts from reference TRBV11-1 and TRBJ2-7): EAEVAQSPRYKITEKSQAVAFWCDPISGHATLYWYRQILGQGPELLVQFQDESVVDDSQLPKDRFSAERLKGVDSTLKIQPAELGDSAMYLCASSLEQGSSYEQYFGPGTRLTVT.

The chain joins TRBV21-1 to TRBJ2-7; the table's D gene call, TRBD2, was not cross checked with the DNA. TRBV21-1 is a listed pseudogene. This CDR3 region has 15 residues. In DNA, the CDR3 is TGTGCCAGCAGCAAAGGCACTAGCGGAACCTACGAGCAGTACTTC. Translation gives CASSKGTSGTYEQYF.

The chain couples TRBV19 to TRBJ2-5; 9 positions match TRBD1. The length of the CDR3 is 14 residues. In germline, CDR1 is LNHDA, CDR2 SQIVND (reference sequence). Unmatched junction bases numbered 9, after V lost 7 bases and J lost 6 bases. CDR3 sequence reads: CASNHGTGSKTQYF. The DNA of the CDR3 is TGTGCCAGTAACCACGGGACAGGGTCAAAGACCCAGTACTTC.